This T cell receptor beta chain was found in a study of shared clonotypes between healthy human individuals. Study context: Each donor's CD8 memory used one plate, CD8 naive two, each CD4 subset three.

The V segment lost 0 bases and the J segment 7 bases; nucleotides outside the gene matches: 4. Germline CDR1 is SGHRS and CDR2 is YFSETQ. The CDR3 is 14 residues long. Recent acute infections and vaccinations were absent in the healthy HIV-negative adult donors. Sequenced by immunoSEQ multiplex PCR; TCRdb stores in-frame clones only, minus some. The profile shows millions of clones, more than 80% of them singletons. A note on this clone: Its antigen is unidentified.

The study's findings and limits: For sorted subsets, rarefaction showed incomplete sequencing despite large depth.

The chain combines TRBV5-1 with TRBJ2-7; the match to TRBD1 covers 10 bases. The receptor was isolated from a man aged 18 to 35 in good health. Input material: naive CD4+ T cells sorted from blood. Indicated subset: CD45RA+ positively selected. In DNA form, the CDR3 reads TGCGCCAGCAGCTTGGGGGACAGGGGTATGGAGCAGTACTTC. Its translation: CASSLGDRGMEQYF.